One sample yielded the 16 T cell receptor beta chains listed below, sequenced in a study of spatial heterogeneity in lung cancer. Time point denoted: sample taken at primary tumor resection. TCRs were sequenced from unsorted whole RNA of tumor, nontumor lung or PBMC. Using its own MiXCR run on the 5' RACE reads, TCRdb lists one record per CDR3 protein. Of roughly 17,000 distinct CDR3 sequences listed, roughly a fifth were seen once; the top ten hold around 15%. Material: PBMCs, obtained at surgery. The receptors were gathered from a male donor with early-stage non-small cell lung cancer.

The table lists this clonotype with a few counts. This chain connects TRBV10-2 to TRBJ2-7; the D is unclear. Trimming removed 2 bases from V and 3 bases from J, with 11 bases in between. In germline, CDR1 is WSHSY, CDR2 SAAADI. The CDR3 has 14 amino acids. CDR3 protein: CASSELGPHYEQYF. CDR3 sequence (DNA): TGCGCCAGCAGTGAGCTAGGACCGCACTACGAGCAGTACTTC.

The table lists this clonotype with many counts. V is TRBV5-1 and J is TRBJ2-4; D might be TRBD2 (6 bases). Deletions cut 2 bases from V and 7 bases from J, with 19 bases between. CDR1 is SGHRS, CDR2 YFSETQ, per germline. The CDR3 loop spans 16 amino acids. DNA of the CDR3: TGCGCCAGCAGCTTCGACGGGAGTAACCTAGGGAACATTCAGTACTTC. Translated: CASSFDGSNLGNIQYF.

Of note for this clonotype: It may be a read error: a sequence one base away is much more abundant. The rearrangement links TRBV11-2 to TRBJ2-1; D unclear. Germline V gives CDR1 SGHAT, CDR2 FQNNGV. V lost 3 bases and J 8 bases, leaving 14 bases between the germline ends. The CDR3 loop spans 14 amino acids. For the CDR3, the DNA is TGTGCCAGCAGCTTCCAACTACTTGAGGATGAGCAGTTCTTC. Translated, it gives CASSFQLLEDEQFF.

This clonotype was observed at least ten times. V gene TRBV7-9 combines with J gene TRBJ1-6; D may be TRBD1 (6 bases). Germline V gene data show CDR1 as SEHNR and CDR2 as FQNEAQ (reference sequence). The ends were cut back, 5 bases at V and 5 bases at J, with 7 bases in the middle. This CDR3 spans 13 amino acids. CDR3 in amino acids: CASSGQNNSPLHF. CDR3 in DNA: TGTGCCAGCAGCGGACAGAATAATTCACCCCTCCACTTT.

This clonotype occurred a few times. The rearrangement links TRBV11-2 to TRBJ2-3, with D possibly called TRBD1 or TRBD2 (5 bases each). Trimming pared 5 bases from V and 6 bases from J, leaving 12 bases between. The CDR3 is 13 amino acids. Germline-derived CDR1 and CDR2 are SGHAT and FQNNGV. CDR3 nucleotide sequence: TGTGCCAGCAGCCCTAGTTGGGGGGATACGCAGTATTTT. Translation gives CASSPSWGDTQYF. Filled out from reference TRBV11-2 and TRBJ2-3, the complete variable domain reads EAGVAQSPRYKIIEKRQSVAFWCNPISGHATLYWYQQILGQGPKLLIQFQNNGVVDDSQLPKDRFSAERLKGVDSTLKIQPAKLEDSAVYLCASSPSWGDTQYFGPGTRLTVL.

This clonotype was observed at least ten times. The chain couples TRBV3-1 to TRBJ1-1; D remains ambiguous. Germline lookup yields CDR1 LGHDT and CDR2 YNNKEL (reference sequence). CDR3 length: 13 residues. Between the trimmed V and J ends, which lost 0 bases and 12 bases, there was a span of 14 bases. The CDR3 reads CASSQDSGSWSFF. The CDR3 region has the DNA TGTGCCAGCAGCCAAGATTCGGGCTCCTGGTCTTTCTTT.

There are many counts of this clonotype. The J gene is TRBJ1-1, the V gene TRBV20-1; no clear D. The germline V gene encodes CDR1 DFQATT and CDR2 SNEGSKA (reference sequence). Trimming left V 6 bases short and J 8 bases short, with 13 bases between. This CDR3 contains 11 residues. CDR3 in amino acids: CSARQPPEAFF. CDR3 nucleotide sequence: TGCAGTGCCCGGCAACCTCCCGAAGCTTTCTTT.

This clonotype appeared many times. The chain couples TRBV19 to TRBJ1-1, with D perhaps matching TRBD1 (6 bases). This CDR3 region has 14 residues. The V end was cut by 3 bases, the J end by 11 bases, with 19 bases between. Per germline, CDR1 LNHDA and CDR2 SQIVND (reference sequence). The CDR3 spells CASSIPEGGSQAFF. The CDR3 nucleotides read TGTGCCAGTAGTATTCCAGAGGGGGGATCCCAGGCTTTCTTT.

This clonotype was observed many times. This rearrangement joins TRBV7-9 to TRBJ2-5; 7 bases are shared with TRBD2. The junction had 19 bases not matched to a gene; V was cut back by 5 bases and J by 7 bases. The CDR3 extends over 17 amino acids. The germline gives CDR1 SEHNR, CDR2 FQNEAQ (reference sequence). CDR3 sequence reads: CASSPGTGLQESRTQYF. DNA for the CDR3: TGTGCCAGCAGCCCCGGGACGGGACTACAAGAGAGTCGGACCCAGTACTTC. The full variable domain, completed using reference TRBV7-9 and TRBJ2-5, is DTGVSQNPRHKITKRGQNVTFRCDPISEHNRLYWYRQTLGQGPEFLTYFQNEAQLEKSRLLSDRFSAERPKGSFSTLEIQRTEQGDSAMYLCASSPGTGLQESRTQYFGPGTRLLVL.

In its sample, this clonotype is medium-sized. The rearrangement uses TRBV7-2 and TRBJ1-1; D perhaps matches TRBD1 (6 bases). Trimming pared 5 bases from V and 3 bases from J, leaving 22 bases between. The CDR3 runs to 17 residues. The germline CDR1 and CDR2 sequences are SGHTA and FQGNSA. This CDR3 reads CASSHSGAGLADTEAFF. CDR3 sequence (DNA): TGTGCCAGCAGCCACTCGGGGGCAGGACTGGCAGACACTGAAGCTTTCTTT.

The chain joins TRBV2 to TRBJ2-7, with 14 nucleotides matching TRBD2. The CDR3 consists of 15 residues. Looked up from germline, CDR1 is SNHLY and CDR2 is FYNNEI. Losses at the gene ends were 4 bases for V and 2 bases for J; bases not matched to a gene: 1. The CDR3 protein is CASSGLAGGTYEQYF. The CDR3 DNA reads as TGTGCCAGCAGTGGACTAGCGGGGGGGACCTACGAGCAGTACTTC. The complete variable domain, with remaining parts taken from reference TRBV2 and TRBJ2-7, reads EPEVTQTPSHQVTQMGQEVILRCVPISNHLYFYWYRQILGQKVEFLVSFYNNEISEKSEIFDDQFSVERPDGSNFTLKIRSTKLEDSAMYFCASSGLAGGTYEQYFGPGTRLTVT.

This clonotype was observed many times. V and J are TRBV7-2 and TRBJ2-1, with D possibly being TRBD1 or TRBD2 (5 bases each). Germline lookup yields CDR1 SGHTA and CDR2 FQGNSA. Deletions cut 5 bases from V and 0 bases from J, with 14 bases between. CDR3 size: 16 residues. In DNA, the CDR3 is TGTGCCAGCAGCCAGGGACCGCAGAGCTCCTACAATGAGCAGTTCTTC. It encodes CASSQGPQSSYNEQFF.

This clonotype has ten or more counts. The CDR3, as DNA: TGTGCCACCAGTGATCGACAGGGGAATCCTTCTGGCTACACCTTC. Translation: CATSDRQGNPSGYTF. The chain is built from TRBV24-1 and TRBJ1-2; 8 positions agree with TRBD1. Germline V gives CDR1 KGHDR, CDR2 SFDVKD. This CDR3 has 15 amino acids. V shed 3 bases and J 7 bases; nucleotides not matched to a gene: 9.

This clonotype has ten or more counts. CDR3 DNA: TGTGCCATCACCCCCGGGGGGGCCGGGGAGCTGTTTTTT. It specifies CAITPGGAGELFF. The rearrangement links TRBV10-3 to TRBJ2-2, with TRBD2 matching over 8 bases. The J segment lost 6 bases and the V segment lost 7 bases, leaving 4 bases of the junction unmatched. This CDR3 spans 13 amino acids. The germline V gene has CDR1 ENHRY and CDR2 SYGVKD.

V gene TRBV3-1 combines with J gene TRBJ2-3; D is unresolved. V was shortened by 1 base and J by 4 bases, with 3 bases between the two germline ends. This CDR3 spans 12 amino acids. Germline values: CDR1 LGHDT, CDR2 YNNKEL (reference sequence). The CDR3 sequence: CASSQGADTQYF. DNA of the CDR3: TGTGCCAGCAGCCAAGGGGCAGATACGCAGTATTTT.

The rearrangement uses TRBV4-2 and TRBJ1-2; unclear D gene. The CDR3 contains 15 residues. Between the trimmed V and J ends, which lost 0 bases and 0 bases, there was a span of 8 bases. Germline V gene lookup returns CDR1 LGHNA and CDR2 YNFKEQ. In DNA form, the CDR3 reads TGTGCCAGCAGCCAAGAAAGGGTATCTAACTATGGCTACACCTTC. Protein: CASSQERVSNYGYTF.